This T cell receptor beta chain originates from a study of a mutant IDH1 vaccine in newly diagnosed glioma. For the study at large: Beforehand, treatment had been radiotherapy, temozolomide, or both; the majority received both. Visit V12 happened at week 35; visit V13 happened at week 47.

The sample holds one count of this clone. As yet, its antigen is unknown. Sample time point: week 47, end of study. The content of each vaccine dose was 300 ug of mutant IDH1 20-mer peptide, and topical imiquimod accompanied it. Vaccinations, eight in total, occurred in weeks 1, 3, 5, 7, 11, 15, 19, 23. Clones were read by immunoSEQ multiplex PCR, and TCRdb kept only the in-frame ones, dropping some. Among about 56,000 clones listed, roughly 80% were seen once. The length of the CDR3 is 14 residues. The trim removed 2 bases at V and 3 bases at J, leaving 2 bases unmatched. Germline loops: CDR1 MNHNS, CDR2 SASEGT.

Sequencing used PBMCs, obtained from a glioma patient whose treatment included an IDH1 peptide vaccine. The receptor's source is a woman between 45 and 60 years old with glioma. The chain employs TRBV6-1 and TRBJ2-7; TRBD1 agrees at 9 bases. Here the CDR3 reads CASSESTGGYEQYF. The CDR3 coding sequence is TGTGCCAGCAGTGAATCGACAGGGGGCTACGAGCAGTACTTC.